The 25 T cell receptor beta chains in this list originate from one sample, sequenced in a study of human T cells and chemical hapten exposure (dated by TCRdb to 2020 to 2022). Library creation used RACE. Reads for this sample came from a NextSeq 500. TCRdb trimmed public reads at Q25 via fastp, called clones via MiXCR and kept in-frame beta chains. Entries are consolidated by CDR3 protein sequence, retaining the most common genes and DNA. The sample records 85,000 to 95,000 distinct CDR3 sequences, approximately 9% of which are singletons. The leading ten clones occupy 2.9% of the sample. Sample time point, as interpreted from the label and publication: healthy volunteer bleed at 2 weeks. Unfractionated whole blood was collected in Tempus Blood RNA tubes, and total RNA was extracted from that blood. Sequenced: whole blood. The receptors stem from a female donor in good health. Some clones in this sample may be carry-over from other donors' samples.

This clonotype was seen ten or more times. The chain carries TRBV4-1 and TRBJ2-7; D tentatively fits TRBD1 or TRBD2 (5 bases each). With 2 bases removed from V and 13 bases from J, the gap between germline ends came to 15 bases. CDR1 and CDR2 from the germline V gene are MGHRA and YSYEKL. This CDR3 is built from 12 residues. The CDR3 here is CASSQLSGTDYF. The CDR3 coding sequence is TGCGCCAGCAGCCAACTGTCCGGGACCGACTACTTC.

The sample holds a few counts of this clonotype. This chain links TRBV2 with TRBJ1-4; D is ambiguous. CDR1 is SNHLY and CDR2 is FYNNEI in the germline V gene. The CDR3 extends over 14 amino acids. Deletions cut 2 bases from V and 0 bases from J, with 4 bases between. In DNA, the CDR3 is TGTGCCAGCAGTGAAACTGCAACTAATGAAAAACTGTTTTTT. The encoded protein is CASSETATNEKLFF.

The CDR3 nucleotides are TGTGCCAGCAGCCTATTAGCGGGAGAAGAGACCCAGTACTTC. It specifies CASSLLAGEETQYF. The V and J genes are TRBV11-1 and TRBJ2-5, with 9 bases lining up with TRBD2. V gave up 5 bases and J gave up 3 bases; unmatched junction bases: 4. This CDR3 has 14 amino acids. Germline CDR1 and CDR2: SGHAT and FQDESV (reference sequence). Complete variable domain (other parts from reference TRBV11-1 and TRBJ2-5): EAEVAQSPRYKITEKSQAVAFWCDPISGHATLYWYRQILGQGPELLVQFQDESVVDDSQLPKDRFSAERLKGVDSTLKIQPAELGDSAMYLCASSLLAGEETQYFGPGTRLLVL.

This clonotype turned up a few times. The chain has TRBV19 and TRBJ2-5; either TRBD1 or TRBD2 may supply D (5 bases each). V dropped 3 bases and J dropped 5 bases, with 22 bases sitting between them. Germline CDR1 is LNHDA and CDR2 is SQIVND (reference sequence). CDR3 size: 17 residues. The chain's CDR3 is CASSIASLRDKGETQYF. DNA of the CDR3: TGTGCCAGTAGTATCGCGTCGTTGAGGGATAAGGGGGAGACCCAGTACTTC.

The V and J genes are TRBV6-6 and TRBJ2-7; no clear D gene. The germline V gene has CDR1 MNHNY and CDR2 SVGAGI (reference sequence). Trimming removed 5 bases at V and 9 bases at J, with 20 bases between. This CDR3 spans 14 amino acids. The chain's CDR3 is CASSNLEAPAWQYF. CDR3 DNA sequence: TGTGCCAGCAGTAACCTAGAAGCCCCAGCCTGGCAGTACTTC.

The V call is TRBV7-2, the J call TRBJ1-6; D gene unclear. The germline V gene encodes CDR1 SGHTA and CDR2 FQGNSA. Deletions cut 5 bases from V and 7 bases from J, with 18 bases between. The CDR3 consists of 16 residues. The CDR3 reads CASSQWAGLGNSPLHF. The DNA of the CDR3 is TGTGCCAGCAGCCAATGGGCGGGTCTGGGGAATTCACCCCTCCACTTT.

This clonotype was found many times. The rearrangement uses TRBV18 and TRBJ2-2, with 10 bases that match TRBD2. With V trimmed by 2 bases and J by 6 bases, 6 bases remained unmatched. The CDR3 contains 16 residues. The germline V gene encodes CDR1 KGHSH and CDR2 LQKENI. CDR3 in amino acids: CASSPFSGRFAGELFF. In DNA, the CDR3 is TGTGCCAGCTCACCATTTAGCGGGAGGTTCGCCGGGGAGCTGTTTTTT.

This clonotype was detected once. The chain has TRBV24-1 and TRBJ2-1; D is perhaps TRBD1 (5 bases). The CDR3 loop spans 15 amino acids. Trimming shortened V by 5 bases and J by 4 bases, and 14 bases separated the two germline ends. CDR1 is KGHDR, CDR2 SFDVKD, per germline. Here the CDR3 reads CATSAQGPYYNEQFF. The CDR3 nucleotides read TGTGCCACCAGTGCCCAGGGTCCTTATTACAATGAGCAGTTCTTC.

The table lists this clonotype with a few counts. This chain uses TRBV14 with TRBJ1-4, with D unclear. Between the trimmed V and J ends, which lost 4 bases and 4 bases, there was a span of 7 bases. The CDR3 spans 13 residues. CDR1 and CDR2 (germline): SGHDN, FVKESK. CDR3: CASSRAINEKLFF. CDR3 DNA sequence: TGTGCCAGCAGCCGAGCGATTAATGAAAAACTGTTTTTT.

The sample holds a few counts of this clonotype. This chain connects TRBV5-4 to TRBJ2-5; 8 bases are a match to TRBD2. Germline loops: CDR1 SGHNT, CDR2 YYREEE (reference sequence). This CDR3 has 15 residues. V lost 4 bases and J lost 5; bases outside the gene matches: 10. CDR3 residues: CASSGGAGVRETQYF. CDR3 DNA sequence: TGTGCCAGCAGCGGAGGAGCGGGAGTCAGGGAGACCCAGTACTTC.

V usage is TRBV7-2 and J usage is TRBJ2-3, with unresolved D. CDR1 is SGHTA and CDR2 is FQGNSA in the germline V gene. The length of the CDR3 is 14 residues. Trimming removed 0 bases at V and 0 bases at J, with 4 bases between. The CDR3 DNA reads as TGTGCCAGCAGCTTAGCACGGAGCACAGATACGCAGTATTTT. Its translation: CASSLARSTDTQYF.

This clonotype was recorded at least ten times. The V gene is TRBV19, the J gene TRBJ1-2; tentative D call: TRBD1 (6 bases). The CDR3 is made up of 13 amino acids. Trimming pared 3 bases from V and 4 bases from J, leaving 9 bases between. Germline V gene data show CDR1 as LNHDA and CDR2 as SQIVND (reference sequence). CDR3 loop: CASSIGQSYGYTF. The CDR3 region has the DNA TGTGCCAGTAGTATCGGACAGAGCTATGGCTACACCTTC.

The chain joins TRBV28 to TRBJ1-2; D call uncertain. The CDR3 extends over 14 amino acids. Germline CDR1 MDHEN, CDR2 SYDVKM. V was cut by 4 bases and J by 3 bases, with 12 bases left in between. CDR3 DNA sequence: TGTGCCAGCAGTTCAGGAGCAGGTGACTATGGCTACACCTTC. This encodes CASSSGAGDYGYTF.

In this sample, this clonotype turned up many times. This chain joins TRBV5-5 and TRBJ2-1; D is possibly TRBD1 or TRBD2 (5 bases each). This CDR3 region has 16 residues. V shed 6 bases and J shed 1 base, with 17 bases lying between them. CDR1 and CDR2 (germline): SGHKS, YYEKEE (reference sequence). The CDR3 DNA reads TGTGCCAGCAACCACCGGGACGACCATTCCTACAATGAGCAGTTCTTC. Residues: CASNHRDDHSYNEQFF.

This clonotype came up many times. The V and J genes are TRBV7-9 and TRBJ2-7, with D perhaps TRBD1 (6 bases). The germline gives CDR1 SEHNR, CDR2 FQNEAQ (reference sequence). This CDR3 has 17 residues. V gave up 5 bases and J gave up 3 bases, with 23 bases separating them. In DNA, the CDR3 is TGTGCCAGCAGCCAAACCCAAGTGAAGGGACAACGCTACGAGCAGTACTTC. Translating gives CASSQTQVKGQRYEQYF.

The J gene is TRBJ1-6, the V gene TRBV7-2, with D uncertain. V lost 5 bases, J lost 9 bases, and 8 bases lay in between. Per the germline V gene, CDR1 is SGHTA and CDR2 is FQGNSA. This CDR3 has 12 residues. The CDR3 here is CASSDAISPLHF. CDR3 nucleotides: TGTGCCAGCAGCGACGCCATTTCACCCCTCCACTTT.

This chain connects TRBV7-3 to TRBJ2-3, with a weak D call TRBD2 (5 bases). This CDR3 comprises 15 residues. The V end lost 5 bases, the J end lost 2 bases, and 14 bases lay between the germline ends. Germline lookup yields CDR1 SGHTA and CDR2 FQGTGA. The CDR3 loop reads CASSPSVRVTDTQYF. As DNA, the CDR3 is TGTGCCAGCAGCCCCTCGGTGCGGGTCACAGATACGCAGTATTTT. The entire variable domain, with the rest obtained from reference TRBV7-3 and TRBJ2-3, is as follows: GAGVSQTPSNKVTEKGKYVELRCDPISGHTALYWYRQSLGQGPEFLIYFQGTGAADDSGLPNDRFFAVRPEGSVSTLKIQRTERGDSAVYLCASSPSVRVTDTQYFGPGTRLTVL.

This clonotype was observed at least ten times. The chain combines TRBV27 with TRBJ1-6, with D hard to call. CDR1 and CDR2 from the germline V gene are MNHEY and SMNVEV (reference sequence). The CDR3 spans 15 residues. Trimming shortened V by 1 base and J by 3 bases, and 7 bases separated the two germline ends. The CDR3 sequence is CASSLYGGYNSPLHF. CDR3 coding DNA: TGTGCCAGCAGTTTATATGGCGGCTATAATTCACCCCTCCACTTT.

This clonotype appeared a few times. The gene calls are TRBV27 and TRBJ2-1; TRBD2 aligns across 7 bases. J lost 6 bases, V lost 1 base, and 12 bases had no gene match. The CDR3 is 17 residues long. Germline V gene lookup returns CDR1 MNHEY and CDR2 SMNVEV (reference sequence). CDR3 in DNA: TGTGCCAGCAGTTTATGGTCTAAAGCGGGATTGAGCAATGAGCAGTTCTTC. It yields the protein CASSLWSKAGLSNEQFF.

This clonotype has at least ten counts. The chain employs TRBV14 and TRBJ2-7; unclear D gene. V was shortened by 2 bases and J by 7 bases, with 18 bases between the two germline ends. CDR1 is SGHDN, CDR2 FVKESK, per germline. The CDR3 length is 15 residues. The CDR3 reads CASSQSDPEVREQYF. The CDR3 DNA is TGTGCCAGCAGCCAATCCGACCCCGAGGTGAGGGAGCAGTACTTC.

This clonotype has just a few counts. The chain has TRBV7-9 and TRBJ2-3; unclear D gene. The CDR3 has 13 residues. With 4 bases removed from V and 4 bases from J, the gap between germline ends came to 9 bases. CDR1 and CDR2 from the germline V gene are SEHNR and FQNEAQ (reference sequence). CDR3 sequence reads: CASSSGSPDTQYF. In DNA, the CDR3 is TGTGCCAGCAGCTCCGGGTCTCCAGATACGCAGTATTTT.

Ten or more counts support this clonotype. V gene TRBV28 combines with J gene TRBJ2-7; 8 positions agree with TRBD2. CDR3 size: 14 residues. Trimming took 6 bases from V and 4 from J; bases not matched to a gene: 8. CDR1 and CDR2 (germline): MDHEN, SYDVKM. The chain's CDR3 is CASRGGLGVYEQYF. Written as DNA, the CDR3 is TGTGCCAGCAGAGGGGGACTAGGGGTTTACGAGCAGTACTTC.

This clonotype was picked up many times. The chain links TRBV20-1 to TRBJ2-2, with no clear D. Per the germline V gene, CDR1 is DFQATT and CDR2 is SNEGSKA (reference sequence). The ends were cut back, 3 bases at V and 3 bases at J, with 8 bases in the middle. The CDR3 covers 13 residues. The CDR3 sequence: CSASLGYTGELFF. DNA for the CDR3: TGCAGTGCTAGTTTAGGGTACACCGGGGAGCTGTTTTTT.

This clonotype was counted at least ten times. The J gene is TRBJ2-1, the V gene TRBV29-1; tentative D call: TRBD2 (6 bases). This CDR3 has 15 residues. The V gene lost 6 bases and the J gene lost 4 bases, with 19 bases spanning the gap. In germline, CDR1 is SQVTM, CDR2 ANQGSEA. The CDR3 spells CSVGGTALEYNEQFF. CDR3 nucleotides: TGCAGCGTCGGCGGGACGGCTTTGGAGTACAATGAGCAGTTCTTC.

This clonotype was seen just once. The chain employs TRBV7-8 and TRBJ2-5, with no clear D. V was cut by 5 bases and J by 5 bases, with 6 bases left in between. This CDR3 is built from 11 residues. The V gene's germline CDR1 is SGHVS and CDR2 FQNEAQ. The CDR3 bases are TGTGCCAGCAGCCCAGATGAGACCCAGTACTTC. It specifies CASSPDETQYF. Using reference TRBV7-8 and TRBJ2-5 for the parts outside the CDR3, the full variable domain is GAGVSQSPRYKVAKRGQDVALRCDPISGHVSLFWYQQALGQGPEFLTYFQNEAQLDKSGLPSDRFFAERPEGSVSTLKIQRTQQEDSAVYLCASSPDETQYFGPGTRLLVL.